This T cell receptor beta chain was identified during a study of T cell responses to AZD1222 COVID-19 vaccine. Study-wide results and caveats: Seropositive AZD1222 recipients at baseline numbered only 6 or 7.

Repertoires were generated with immunoSEQ multiplex PCR, while TCRdb's copy carries only in-frame clones and drops some. Of around 110,000 clones in the sample, 90% to 95% were seen once. A note on this clone: Its antigen is unidentified.

Germline V CDR1 and CDR2: MDHEN, SYDVKM. Trimming removed 2 bases at V and 4 bases at J, with 8 bases between. The CDR3 spans 13 residues. The receptor's source is an adult in good health. The material was peripheral blood, obtained on day 0 of AZD1222 vaccination. The V gene is TRBV28, the J gene TRBJ1-2, with D perhaps TRBD1 (5 bases). The chain's CDR3 is CASSLGDLYGYTF. CDR3 sequence (DNA): TGTGCCAGCAGTTTAGGGGACCTCTATGGCTACACCTTC.